This T cell receptor (beta chain) is drawn from a study of T cell repertoires in cytomegalovirus infection. One entry per CDR3 protein, called by TCRdb with MiXCR from the reads. The data hold tens of thousands of distinct CDR3 sequences, with 40% observed a single time. In the case of this clonotype: Its target is unknown.

The V and J ends lost 3 bases and 0 bases, in that order; junction bases with no gene match: 9. The V gene's germline CDR1 is SGHRS and CDR2 YFSETQ. The CDR3 consists of 16 residues. The TCR originated in a human donor in good health (CMV status not recorded). Some clones in this sample may be carry-over from other donors' samples. The starting material was CD8+ T cells from cultured PBMCs, obtained from culture after CMV antigen stimulation. This sequence joins TRBV5-1 and TRBJ2-7; TRBD1 aligns across 7 bases. DNA for the CDR3: TGCGCCAGCAGCTGGACGACAGGGAGTTCCTCCTACGAGCAGTACTTC. Amino acids: CASSWTTGSSSYEQYF.